The 14 T cell receptor beta chains below all came from one sample that was sequenced in a study of blood T cell repertoires in COVID-19. Measured with immunoSEQ multiplex PCR; TCRdb has only the in-frame clones, and not every one. The table lists 200,000 to 300,000 clones, about nine tenths of them singletons. Sequenced: PBMCs or T cells enriched from blood (not recorded which). The source of these receptors is a woman younger than 35 who had recovered from COVID-19.

This chain connects TRBV7-9 to TRBJ1-3; D not certain. CDR1 and CDR2 (germline): SEHNR, FQNEAQ (reference sequence). The CDR3 spans 15 residues. V was shortened by 6 bases and J by 1 base, with 13 bases between the two germline ends. The CDR3 DNA sequence: TGTGCCAGCAGTAGTACGGGGTTGTCTGGAAACACCATATATTTT. The encoded protein is CASSSTGLSGNTIYF. Together with reference TRBV7-9 and TRBJ1-3, the CDR3 gives the full variable domain: DTGVSQNPRHKITKRGQNVTFRCDPISEHNRLYWYRQTLGQGPEFLTYFQNEAQLEKSRLLSDRFSAERPKGSFSTLEIQRTEQGDSAMYLCASSSTGLSGNTIYFGEGSWLTVV.

The V gene is TRBV19, the J gene TRBJ2-3, with 15 bases identical to TRBD2. This CDR3 is built from 19 residues. Trimming at V came to 4 bases and at J to 5 bases, leaving 13 bases not matched to a gene. Germline V lookup: CDR1 LNHDA, CDR2 SQIVND (reference sequence). For the CDR3, the DNA is TGTGCCAGTAGTAACCGAGGACTAGCGGGAGGGCCTATGGAAGATACGCAGTATTTT. Translation gives CASSNRGLAGGPMEDTQYF.

J is TRBJ2-3 and V is TRBV3-1 (or the pseudogene TRBV3-2), with D tentatively TRBD1 (6 bases). Between the trimmed V and J ends, which lost 4 bases and 3 bases, there was a span of 11 bases. The CDR3 sequence is 14 residues long. From germline, CDR1 is LGHDT and CDR2 YNNKEL (reference sequence). The CDR3 sequence: CASSPDRRTDTQYF. In nucleotides, the CDR3 is TGTGCCAGCAGCCCAGACAGGCGAACAGATACGCAGTATTTT.

This chain joins TRBV7-2 and TRBJ2-7; maybe TRBD1 (6 bases). The V end lost 2 bases, the J end lost 6 bases, and 17 bases lay between the germline ends. This CDR3 has 15 residues. The V gene's germline CDR1 is SGHTA and CDR2 FQGNSA. Here the CDR3 DNA reads TGTGCCAGCAGCTTAAAAATGGGTAACAGGGCCGAGCAGTACTTC. Translating it yields CASSLKMGNRAEQYF.

This clone appeared a single time. V and J are TRBV7-2 and TRBJ1-6, with 9 bases lining up with TRBD1. J was trimmed by 10 bases and V by 3 bases; bases with no gene match: 7. In germline, CDR1 is SGHTA, CDR2 FQGNSA. This CDR3 is 15 amino acids long. Written as DNA, the CDR3 is TGTGCCAGCAGCTTGGGACAGGGATTCCAATCACCCCTCCACTTT. Translated: CASSLGQGFQSPLHF.

The V call is TRBV28, the J call TRBJ2-6; tentative D call: TRBD1 (6 bases). Germline V gene lookup returns CDR1 MDHEN and CDR2 SYDVKM. This CDR3 is built from 17 residues. Trimming removed 5 bases from V and 0 bases from J, with 14 bases in between. CDR3 protein: CASSMRTDRSGANVLTF. The CDR3 DNA reads as TGTGCCAGCAGTATGCGGACAGATCGCTCTGGGGCCAACGTCCTGACTTTC. The entire variable domain, with the rest obtained from reference TRBV28 and TRBJ2-6, is as follows: DVKVTQSSRYLVKRTGEKVFLECVQDMDHENMFWYRQDPGLGLRLIYFSYDVKMKEKGDIPEGYSVSREKKERFSLILESASTNQTSMYLCASSMRTDRSGANVLTFGAGSRLTVL.

The rearrangement uses TRBV30 and TRBJ1-3; D is possibly TRBD1 (6 bases). The CDR3 consists of 14 residues. Germline V CDR1 and CDR2: GTSNPN, SVGIG (reference sequence). Trimming took 5 bases from V and 0 from J, leaving 11 bases between them. The CDR3 bases are TGTGCCTGGGATAACAGGGTCTCTGGAAACACCATATATTTT. The encoded protein is CAWDNRVSGNTIYF.

V is TRBV4-1 and J is TRBJ2-7; TRBD2 matches 11 bases. CDR3 length equals 17 residues. Germline CDR1 MGHRA, CDR2 YSYEKL. V was clipped by 1 base and J by 2 bases; unmatched bases: 7. The CDR3 region has the DNA TGCGCCAGCAGCCAAGCTCCTGGGACTAGCGGTACCTACGAGCAGTACTTC. It translates to CASSQAPGTSGTYEQYF.

V gene TRBV28 combines with J gene TRBJ2-2, with D possibly matching TRBD1 (6 bases). The length of the CDR3 is 15 residues. V shed 5 bases and J shed 0 bases, with 10 bases lying between them. Germline-derived CDR1 and CDR2 are MDHEN and SYDVKM. CDR3 in amino acids: CASSDRNPNTGELFF. Written as DNA, the CDR3 is TGTGCCAGCAGTGACAGGAACCCGAACACCGGGGAGCTGTTTTTT. Supplemented by reference TRBV28 and TRBJ2-2, the full variable domain reads DVKVTQSSRYLVKRTGEKVFLECVQDMDHENMFWYRQDPGLGLRLIYFSYDVKMKEKGDIPEGYSVSREKKERFSLILESASTNQTSMYLCASSDRNPNTGELFFGEGSRLTVL.

The CDR3 bases are TGTGCCAGCAGTGGAAGGGCAGCCGGGAGGGAAGAGACCCAGTACTTC. Translation: CASSGRAAGREETQYF. The chain joins TRBV28 to TRBJ2-5; 8 bases line up with TRBD2. Germline V gene lookup returns CDR1 MDHEN and CDR2 SYDVKM. V shed 5 bases, J shed 3 bases, and the junction held 11 bases outside the gene matches. The CDR3 totals 16 residues.

This clone was counted a single time. The CDR3 sequence is CASSIPRTALYGYTF. CDR3 coding DNA: TGTGCCAGTAGTATACCCAGGACAGCCCTCTATGGCTACACCTTC. V gene TRBV19 combines with J gene TRBJ1-2, with D possibly TRBD1 on 6 matching bases. Germline V lookup: CDR1 LNHDA, CDR2 SQIVND (reference sequence). This CDR3 contains 15 residues. V dropped 2 bases and J dropped 4 bases, with 14 bases sitting between them.

V usage is TRBV7-6 and J usage is TRBJ2-5; maybe TRBD2 (5 bases). Germline CDR1 is SGHVS and CDR2 is FNYEAQ. The CDR3 spans 15 residues. Trimming shortened V by 2 bases and J by 2 bases, and 12 bases separated the two germline ends. Here the CDR3 DNA reads TGTGCCAGCAGCTTAATGGGCGGGCAACAAGAGACCCAGTACTTC. Translated, it gives CASSLMGGQQETQYF.

The chain is built from TRBV9 and TRBJ2-1; no definite D call. V shed 0 bases and J shed 9 bases, with 10 bases lying between them. The length of the CDR3 is 13 residues. The germline V gene has CDR1 SGDLS and CDR2 YYNGEE. The CDR3 spells CASSVAVSVEQFF. CDR3 nucleotides: TGTGCCAGCAGCGTAGCCGTTTCTGTTGAGCAGTTCTTC.

The genes are TRBV29-1 and TRBJ2-3; D is possibly TRBD2 (6 bases). The germline V gene encodes CDR1 SQVTM and CDR2 ANQGSEA. The CDR3 length is 11 residues. Between the trimmed V and J ends, which lost 4 bases and 4 bases, there was a span of 6 bases. The CDR3 DNA follows: TGCAGCGTTGGGGGGGCAGATACGCAGTATTTT. This gives the protein CSVGGADTQYF.